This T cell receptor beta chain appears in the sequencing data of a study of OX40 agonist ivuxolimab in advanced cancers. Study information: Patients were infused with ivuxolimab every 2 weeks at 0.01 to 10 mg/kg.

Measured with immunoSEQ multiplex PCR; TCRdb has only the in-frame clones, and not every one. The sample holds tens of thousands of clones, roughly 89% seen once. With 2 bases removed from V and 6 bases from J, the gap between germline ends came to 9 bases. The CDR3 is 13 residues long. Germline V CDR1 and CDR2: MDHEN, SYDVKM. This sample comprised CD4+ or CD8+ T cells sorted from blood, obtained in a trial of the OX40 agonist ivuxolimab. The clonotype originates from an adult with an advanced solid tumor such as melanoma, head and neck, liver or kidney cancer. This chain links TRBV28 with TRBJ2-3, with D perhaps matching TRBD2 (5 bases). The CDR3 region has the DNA TGTGCCAGCAGTTTAGGAGGCATGGATACGCAGTATTTT. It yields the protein CASSLGGMDTQYF. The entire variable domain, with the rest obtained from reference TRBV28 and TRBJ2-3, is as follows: DVKVTQSSRYLVKRTGEKVFLECVQDMDHENMFWYRQDPGLGLRLIYFSYDVKMKEKGDIPEGYSVSREKKERFSLILESASTNQTSMYLCASSLGGMDTQYFGPGTRLTVL.